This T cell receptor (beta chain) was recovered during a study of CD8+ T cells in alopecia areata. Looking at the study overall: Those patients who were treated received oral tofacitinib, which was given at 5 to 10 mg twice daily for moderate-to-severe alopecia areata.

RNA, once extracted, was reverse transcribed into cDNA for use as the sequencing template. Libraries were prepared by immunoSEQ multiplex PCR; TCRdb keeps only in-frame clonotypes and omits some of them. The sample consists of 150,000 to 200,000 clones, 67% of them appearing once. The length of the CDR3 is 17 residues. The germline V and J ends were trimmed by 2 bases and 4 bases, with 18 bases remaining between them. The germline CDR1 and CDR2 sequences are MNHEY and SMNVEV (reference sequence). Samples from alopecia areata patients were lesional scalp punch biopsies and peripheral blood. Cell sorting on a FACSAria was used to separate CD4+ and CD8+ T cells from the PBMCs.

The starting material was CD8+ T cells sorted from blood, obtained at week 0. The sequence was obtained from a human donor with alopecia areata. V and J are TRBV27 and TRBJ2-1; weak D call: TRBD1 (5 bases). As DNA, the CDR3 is TGTGCCAGCAGTTTAGAGCAGGGTGTGAGTTCATACAATGAGCAGTTCTTC. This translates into CASSLEQGVSSYNEQFF.